One sample yielded the 11 T cell receptor beta chains listed below, sequenced in a study of cytomegalovirus exposure and HLA in healthy donors. PCR primers comprised 60 Vbeta and 13 Jbeta primers. Clones were read by immunoSEQ multiplex PCR, and TCRdb kept only the in-frame ones, dropping some. The sample carries about 130,000 clones, around three quarters recorded once. The sequenced sample consisted of PBMCs. Receptors originate from a woman aged 55-69 years in good health and CMV-seropositive.

This chain joins TRBV11-1 and TRBJ1-4; no definite D call. Per germline, CDR1 SGHAT and CDR2 FQDESV (reference sequence). The CDR3 is 15 residues long. V lost 8 bases to trimming and J lost 11 bases, with 24 bases between them. Here the CDR3 DNA reads TGTGCCAGCTCCCCTGGGGAGAATATGAACGAGAAACTGTTTTTT. This translates into CASSPGENMNEKLFF.

The rearrangement uses TRBV4-2 and TRBJ1-1; D gene unclear. The CDR3 has 14 amino acids. V was trimmed by 4 bases and J by 4 bases, leaving 13 bases between them. Per the germline V gene, CDR1 is LGHNA and CDR2 is YNFKEQ. DNA of the CDR3: TGTGCCAGCAGCCCGGAACGGGGAGGCACTGAAGCTTTCTTT. As protein: CASSPERGGTEAFF.

V is TRBV28 and J is TRBJ1-1; 8 bases fit TRBD1. Germline V gene sequence: CDR1 MDHEN, CDR2 SYDVKM. Unmatched junction bases numbered 11, after V lost 5 bases and J lost 6 bases. CDR3 length: 15 residues. The CDR3 sequence is CASSRNLGQAPEAFF. CDR3 in DNA: TGTGCCAGCAGTCGAAACCTGGGACAGGCGCCTGAAGCTTTCTTT.

V and J are TRBV11-2 and TRBJ2-7; D is perhaps TRBD2 (5 bases). Per the germline V gene, CDR1 is SGHAT and CDR2 is FQNNGV. Trimming cost V 5 bases and J 0 bases, with 17 bases left between them. The CDR3 has 16 residues. Here the CDR3 DNA reads TGTGCCAGCAGCCCCGCGGGCTCTTTGTTCTCCTACGAGCAGTACTTC. It yields the protein CASSPAGSLFSYEQYF.

The J gene is TRBJ1-5, the V gene TRBV28, with TRBD1 as a possible D gene (5 bases). Trimming removed 4 bases from V and 6 bases from J, with 13 bases in between. The CDR3 totals 14 residues. The V gene's germline CDR1 is MDHEN and CDR2 SYDVKM. Here the CDR3 DNA reads TGTGCCAGCAGTTCTCCGACAGTCGTTCAGCCCCAGCATTTT. Residues: CASSSPTVVQPQHF.

The chain joins TRBV27 to TRBJ1-1; TRBD1 might be the D (6 bases). Germline V gene lookup returns CDR1 MNHEY and CDR2 SMNVEV (reference sequence). V lost 2 bases and J lost 4, with 11 bases in between. The CDR3 contains 14 residues. In nucleotides, the CDR3 is TGTGCCAGCAGTTTAGGCCAGGGGAGCACTGAAGCTTTCTTT. Amino acids: CASSLGQGSTEAFF.

The rearrangement joins TRBV20-1 to TRBJ2-3; D unresolved. From germline, CDR1 is DFQATT and CDR2 SNEGSKA (reference sequence). CDR3 length: 11 amino acids. This CDR3 reads CSAASEDTQYF. DNA for the CDR3: TGCAGCGCTGCTTCAGAAGATACGCAGTATTTT.

The chain links TRBV19 to TRBJ1-2, with D unclear. Germline-derived CDR1 and CDR2 are LNHDA and SQIVND (reference sequence). The CDR3 totals 14 residues. Trimming removed 0 bases at V and 9 bases at J, with 14 bases between. The CDR3 loop is CASSIDLSGLSYTF. As DNA, the CDR3 is TGTGCCAGTAGTATAGATCTATCTGGACTAAGCTACACCTTC. The complete variable domain, with remaining parts taken from reference TRBV19 and TRBJ1-2, reads DGGITQSPKYLFRKEGQNVTLSCEQNLNHDAMYWYRQDPGQGLRLIYYSQIVNDFQKGDIAEGYSVSREKKESFPLTVTSAQKNPTAFYLCASSIDLSGLSYTFGSGTRLTVV.

The J gene is TRBJ2-5, the V gene TRBV29-1, with 13 bases fitting TRBD2. J lost 7 bases, V lost 4 bases, and 12 bases had no gene match. CDR1 is SQVTM and CDR2 is ANQGSEA in the germline V gene. The CDR3 length is 16 residues. The CDR3 DNA sequence: TGCAGCGTTGCGACCCTACTACTAGCGGGGGGGAGGACCCAGTACTTC. Encoded protein: CSVATLLLAGGRTQYF.

This chain uses TRBV7-2 with TRBJ1-2; D remains ambiguous. Looked up from germline, CDR1 is SGHTA and CDR2 is FQGNSA. V gave up 6 bases and J gave up 8 bases, with 19 bases separating them. The CDR3 is 14 amino acids. In DNA, the CDR3 is TGTGCCAGCAGGTCGGTCCCATCAACGCGGGGCTACACCTTC. Translation: CASRSVPSTRGYTF. The whole variable domain, remainder taken from reference TRBV7-2 and TRBJ1-2, is GAGVSQSPSNKVTEKGKDVELRCDPISGHTALYWYRQSLGQGLEFLIYFQGNSAPDKSGLPSDRFSAERTGGSVSTLTIQRTQQEDSAVYLCASRSVPSTRGYTFGSGTRLTVV.

CDR3 in DNA: TGTGCCAGCAGCGCCCAGGGACAAGACTACGAGCAGTACTTC. It yields the protein CASSAQGQDYEQYF. This chain connects TRBV9 to TRBJ2-7, with a possible D match to TRBD1 (6 bases). The CDR3 length is 14 residues. CDR1 SGDLS and CDR2 YYNGEE come from the germline V gene. The V end lost 3 bases, the J end lost 3 bases, and 13 bases lay between the germline ends.